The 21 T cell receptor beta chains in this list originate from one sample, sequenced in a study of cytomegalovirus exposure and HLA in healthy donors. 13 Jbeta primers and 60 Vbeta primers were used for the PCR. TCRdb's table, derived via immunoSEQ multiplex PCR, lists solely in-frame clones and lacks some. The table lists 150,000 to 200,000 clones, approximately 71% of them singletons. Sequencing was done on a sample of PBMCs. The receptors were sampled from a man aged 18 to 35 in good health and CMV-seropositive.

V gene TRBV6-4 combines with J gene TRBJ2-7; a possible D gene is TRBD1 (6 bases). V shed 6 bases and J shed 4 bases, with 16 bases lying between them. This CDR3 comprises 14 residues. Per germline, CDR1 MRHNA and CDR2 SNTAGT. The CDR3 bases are TGTGCCAGCAGCCCGGGACACGGGTCGTACGAGCAGTACTTC. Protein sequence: CASSPGHGSYEQYF.

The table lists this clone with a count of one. Here the CDR3 reads CASSRGTSTDEQFF. The CDR3 DNA reads TGTGCCAGCAGCCGCGGGACTAGCACGGATGAGCAGTTCTTC. J is TRBJ2-1 and V is TRBV7-9, with 9 bases matching TRBD2. Germline CDR1 and CDR2: SEHNR and FQNEAQ (reference sequence). With 5 bases clipped from V and 8 bases from J, the junction kept 7 bases outside the gene matches. The CDR3 length is 14 residues.

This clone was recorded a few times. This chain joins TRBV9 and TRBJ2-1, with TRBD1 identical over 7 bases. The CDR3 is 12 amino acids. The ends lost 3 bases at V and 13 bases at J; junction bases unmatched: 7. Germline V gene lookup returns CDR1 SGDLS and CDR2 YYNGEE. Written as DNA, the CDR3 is TGTGCCAGCAGCGCCCAGGGGGACCTACAGTTCTTC. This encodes CASSAQGDLQFF.

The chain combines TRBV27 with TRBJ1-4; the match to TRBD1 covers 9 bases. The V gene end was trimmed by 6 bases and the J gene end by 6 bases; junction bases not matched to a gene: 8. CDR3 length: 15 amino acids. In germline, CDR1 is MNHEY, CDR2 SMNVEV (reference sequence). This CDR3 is CASRALGTGHEKLFF. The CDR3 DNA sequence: TGTGCCAGCAGGGCCCTGGGGACAGGGCATGAAAAACTGTTTTTT. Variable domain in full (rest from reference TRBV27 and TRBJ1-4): EAQVTQNPRYLITVTGKKLTVTCSQNMNHEYMSWYRQDPGLGLRQIYYSMNVEVTDKGDVPEGYKVSRKEKRNFPLILESPSPNQTSLYFCASRALGTGHEKLFFGSGTQLSVL.

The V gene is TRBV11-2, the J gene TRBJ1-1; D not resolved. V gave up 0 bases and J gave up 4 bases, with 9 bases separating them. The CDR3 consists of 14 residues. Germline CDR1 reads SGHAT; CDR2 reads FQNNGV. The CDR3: CASSLDLRGTEAFF. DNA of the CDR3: TGTGCCAGCAGCTTAGATCTAAGAGGCACTGAAGCTTTCTTT.

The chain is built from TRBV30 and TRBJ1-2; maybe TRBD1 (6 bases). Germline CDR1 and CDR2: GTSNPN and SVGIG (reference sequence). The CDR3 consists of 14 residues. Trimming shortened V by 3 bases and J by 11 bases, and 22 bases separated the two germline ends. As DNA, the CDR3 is TGTGCCTGGAGCATCAGGGGTCCCAGTGGAGGATACACCTTC. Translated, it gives CAWSIRGPSGGYTF.

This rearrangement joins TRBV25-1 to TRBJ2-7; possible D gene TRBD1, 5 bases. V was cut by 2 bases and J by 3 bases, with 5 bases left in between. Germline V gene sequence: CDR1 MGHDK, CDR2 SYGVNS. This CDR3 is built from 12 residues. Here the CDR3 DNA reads TGTGCCAGCAGTGAACAGGGCTACGAGCAGTACTTC. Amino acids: CASSEQGYEQYF.

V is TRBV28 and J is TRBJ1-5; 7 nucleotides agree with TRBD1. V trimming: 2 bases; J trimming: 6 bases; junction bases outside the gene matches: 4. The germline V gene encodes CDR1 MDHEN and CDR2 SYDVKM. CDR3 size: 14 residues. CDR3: CASSLRQGGQPQHF. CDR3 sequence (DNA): TGTGCCAGCAGTTTAAGACAGGGAGGTCAGCCCCAGCATTTT.

In nucleotides, the CDR3 is TGTGCCAGCAGCTTAGACCCTCCAGATACGCAGTATTTT. Amino acids: CASSLDPPDTQYF. This rearrangement joins TRBV11-3 to TRBJ2-3; D is undetermined. Between the trimmed V and J ends, which lost 0 bases and 4 bases, there was a span of 5 bases. Germline CDR1 and CDR2: SGHNT and YENEEA. The CDR3 has 13 residues.

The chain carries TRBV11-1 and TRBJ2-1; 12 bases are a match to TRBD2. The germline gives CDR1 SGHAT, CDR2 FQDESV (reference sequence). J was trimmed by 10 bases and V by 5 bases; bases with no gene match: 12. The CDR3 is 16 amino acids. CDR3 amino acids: CASSRTLAGGSGEQFF. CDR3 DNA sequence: TGTGCCAGCAGCCGTACCCTAGCGGGAGGGTCGGGGGAGCAGTTCTTC.

CDR3 sequence (DNA): TGTGCCAGCAGCCCTGGGACTAGCTGGTACGAGCAGTACTTC. This sequence encodes CASSPGTSWYEQYF. The chain recombines TRBV7-9 with TRBJ2-7, with 9 bases aligning to TRBD2. Germline CDR1 and CDR2: SEHNR and FQNEAQ (reference sequence). Trimming took 5 bases from V and 4 from J; bases not matched to a gene: 6. The CDR3 is 14 residues long.

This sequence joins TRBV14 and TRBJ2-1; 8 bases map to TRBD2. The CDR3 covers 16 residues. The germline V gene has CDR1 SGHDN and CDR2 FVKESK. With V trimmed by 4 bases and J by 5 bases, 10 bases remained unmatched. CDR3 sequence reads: CASSPRLTSGHNEQFF. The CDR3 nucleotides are TGTGCCAGCAGCCCGCGCCTCACTAGCGGACACAATGAGCAGTTCTTC. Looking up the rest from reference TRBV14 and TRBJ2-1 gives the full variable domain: EAGVTQFPSHSVIEKGQTVTLRCDPISGHDNLYWYRRVMGKEIKFLLHFVKESKQDESGMPNNRFLAERTGGTYSTLKVQPAELEDSGVYFCASSPRLTSGHNEQFFGPGTRLTVL.

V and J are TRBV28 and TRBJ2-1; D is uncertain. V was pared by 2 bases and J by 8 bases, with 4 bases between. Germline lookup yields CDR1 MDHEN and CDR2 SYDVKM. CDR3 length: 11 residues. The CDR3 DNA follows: TGTGCCAGCAGTTTAGTAGATGAGCAGTTCTTC. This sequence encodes CASSLVDEQFF.

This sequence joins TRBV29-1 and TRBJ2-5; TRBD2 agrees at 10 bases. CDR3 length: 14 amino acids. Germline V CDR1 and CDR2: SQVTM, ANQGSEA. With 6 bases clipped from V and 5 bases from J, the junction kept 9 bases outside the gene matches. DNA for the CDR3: TGCAGCGTGACGGGACTAGCGATCGGGGAGACCCAGTACTTC. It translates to CSVTGLAIGETQYF. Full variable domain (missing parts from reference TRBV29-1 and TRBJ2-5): SAVISQKPSRDICQRGTSLTIQCQVDSQVTMMFWYRQQPGQSLTLIATANQGSEATYESGFVIDKFPISRPNLTFSTLTVSNMSPEDSSIYLCSVTGLAIGETQYFGPGTRLLVL.

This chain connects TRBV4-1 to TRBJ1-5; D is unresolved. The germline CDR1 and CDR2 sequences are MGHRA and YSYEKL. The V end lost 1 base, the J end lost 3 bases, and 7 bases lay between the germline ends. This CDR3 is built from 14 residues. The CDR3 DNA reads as TGCGCCAGCAGCCAAGGAGGGTACAATCAGCCCCAGCATTTT. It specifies CASSQGGYNQPQHF.

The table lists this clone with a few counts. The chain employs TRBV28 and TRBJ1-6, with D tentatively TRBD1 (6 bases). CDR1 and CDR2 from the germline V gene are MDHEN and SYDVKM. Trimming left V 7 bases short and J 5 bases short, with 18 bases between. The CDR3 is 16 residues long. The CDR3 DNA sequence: TGTGCCAGCAACTCCGGGACATGGAGAAATAATTCACCCCTCCACTTT. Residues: CASNSGTWRNNSPLHF.

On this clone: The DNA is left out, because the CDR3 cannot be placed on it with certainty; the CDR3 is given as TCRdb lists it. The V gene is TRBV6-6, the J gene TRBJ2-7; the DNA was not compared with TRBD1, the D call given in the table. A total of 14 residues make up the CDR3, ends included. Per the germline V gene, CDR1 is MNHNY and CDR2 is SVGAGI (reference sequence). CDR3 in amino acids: CASSTSTDTYEQYF.

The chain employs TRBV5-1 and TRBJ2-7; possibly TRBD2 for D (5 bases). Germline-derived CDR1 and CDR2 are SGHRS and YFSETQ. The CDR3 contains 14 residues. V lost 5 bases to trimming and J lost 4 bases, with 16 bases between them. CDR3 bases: TGCGCCAGCAGGAGAGCGGCGACCTCATACGAGCAGTACTTC. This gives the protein CASRRAATSYEQYF.

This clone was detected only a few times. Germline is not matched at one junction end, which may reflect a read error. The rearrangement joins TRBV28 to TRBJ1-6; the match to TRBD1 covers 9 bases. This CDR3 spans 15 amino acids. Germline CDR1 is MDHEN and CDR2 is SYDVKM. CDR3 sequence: CPSSSSGTGTTPLHF. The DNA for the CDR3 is TGTCCCAGCAGTTCCTCCGGGACAGGGACCACACCCCTCCACTTT.

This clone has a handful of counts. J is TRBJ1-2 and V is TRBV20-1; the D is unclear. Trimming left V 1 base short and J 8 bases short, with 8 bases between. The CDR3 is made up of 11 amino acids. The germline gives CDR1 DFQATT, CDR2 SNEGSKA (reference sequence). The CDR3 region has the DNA TGCAGTGCTAGAGTTCCCCGGGGCTACACCTTC. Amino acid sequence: CSARVPRGYTF.

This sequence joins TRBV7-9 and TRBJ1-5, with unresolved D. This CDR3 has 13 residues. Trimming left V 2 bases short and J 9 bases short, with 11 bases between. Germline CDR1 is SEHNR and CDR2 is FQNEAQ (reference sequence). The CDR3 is CASSLNDMRPQHF. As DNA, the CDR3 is TGTGCCAGCAGCTTAAACGACATGAGGCCCCAGCATTTT.